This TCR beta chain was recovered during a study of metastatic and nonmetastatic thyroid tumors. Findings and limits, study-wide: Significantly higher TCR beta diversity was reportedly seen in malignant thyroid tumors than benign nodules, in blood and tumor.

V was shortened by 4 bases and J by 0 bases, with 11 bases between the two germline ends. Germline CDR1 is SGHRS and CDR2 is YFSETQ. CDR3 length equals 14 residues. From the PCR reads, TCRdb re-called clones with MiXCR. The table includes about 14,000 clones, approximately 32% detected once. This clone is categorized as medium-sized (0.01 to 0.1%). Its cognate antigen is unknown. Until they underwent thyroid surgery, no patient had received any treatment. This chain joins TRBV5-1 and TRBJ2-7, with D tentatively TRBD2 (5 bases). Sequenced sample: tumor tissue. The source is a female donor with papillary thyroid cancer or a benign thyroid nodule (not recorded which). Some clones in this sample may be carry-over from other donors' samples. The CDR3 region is CASSGRGPSYEQYF. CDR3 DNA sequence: TGCGCCAGCAGCGGACGAGGGCCCTCCTACGAGCAGTACTTC.